This T cell receptor beta chain appears in the sequencing data of a study of cytomegalovirus exposure and HLA in healthy donors (dated by TCRdb to between 2016 and 2019). In terms of the full investigation: The 666 repertoires of the first cohort and the roughly 110 validation repertoires were produced on the same platform, according to a later analysis. The study aimed to test whether cataloging public T cell receptors could reveal signatures of past pathogen exposure. In addition to the first cohort of several hundred subjects, a separate validation cohort of 120 different subjects was used. To predict cytomegalovirus infection status, the study brought together high-throughput TCR immunosequencing, statistical association of individual TCRs with disease status, and machine learning. General study outcomes and caveats: Across donors, most TCR sequences were observed very rarely, whereas some public TCRs were present in many individuals. A later analysis found that TCRs clustered in the first cohort also tended to co-occur in the 120 or so validation repertoires, with 90% to 95% of cluster scores above 0. The classifier was reported to diagnose cytomegalovirus status with high specificity and sensitivity in both the original cohort and the validation cohort. The authors suggested that the approach could potentially be generalized to other disease states and immunological phenotypes. A few of the identified cytomegalovirus-associated TCR beta chains were confirmed in vitro to be specific for cytomegalovirus antigens. A later analysis had no HLA typing for the validation cohort, so co-occurrence there was scored across all 130 or so repertoires. A total of fewer than 200 TCR beta chains were listed by the study as associated with cytomegalovirus.

The donors were included in the validation cohort of roughly 130 subjects, a group kept apart from the roughly 690-subject first cohort. A note on this clone: No antigen is known for it. The sample holds no much larger clone one base away, and base qualities are not on file.

Receptor amplification or capture employed the immunoSEQ multiplex PCR assay. Per the source publication's procedure: A statistical classification framework was developed to diagnose cytomegalovirus status using the catalog of TCR beta chain sequences. Here the immuneACCESS table is served through TCRdb, limited to in-frame sequences with V and J called. Missing clones are a known gap in these copies; in checked studies unresolved V genes cover under half, and the rest lacks a known reason. That table furnishes V, J and clone size, whereas the DNA furnished D and trimming. In this sample the table shows 65,000 to 75,000 clones, almost 95% of which occur a single time. The biggest ten clones account for 5.3% of the sample. Inclusive of the bounding cysteine and phenylalanine, the CDR3 is 12 residues long. The only DNA kept is the CDR3, 36 bases in frame from the first base. V ends up 6 bases short and J 8 bases short, with an unmatched junction base count of 7. Looking up the germline V gene yields CDR1 SGHDT and CDR2 YYEEEE.

Source material: PBMCs. The rearranged chain carries TRBV5-6 and TRBJ1-2; the junction holds 7 bases that match TRBD1. The sequence was obtained from a man between 18 and 35 years old in good health and CMV-seropositive. The CDR3 here reads CASNYDREGYTF. Read as DNA, the sequence is TGTGCCAGCAACTACGACAGGGAGGGCTACACCTTC. This CDR3, with the reference TRBV5-6 and TRBJ1-2 proteins standing in past its ends, gives the full variable domain DAGVTQSPTHLIKTRGQQVTLRCSPKSGHDTVSWYQQALGQGPQFIFQYYEEEERQRGNFPDRFSGHQFPNYSSELNVNALLLGDSALYLCASNYDREGYTFGSGTRLTVV.